The T cell receptor beta chain under discussion was sequenced for a study of beta chain features in type 1 diabetes. Study-wide results and caveats: In cDNA sequencing, cells with high TCR expression could be over-represented. When VDJ junctions were examined, type 1 diabetes patients showed fewer insertions and more deletions. In all four CD4+ subsets, TCRB CDR3 length was significantly, moderately reduced in type 1 diabetes. Across patients, naive, central memory and Treg TCRB repertoires exhibited apparently greater similarity than was observed across healthy donors.

Sequenced material consisted of expressed TCRB transcripts (all of the isolated RNA was reverse transcribed). About 3.6 million reads was the average for naive, central memory and regulatory T cell samples. TCRdb's copy holds only in-frame clones and misses some; the assay was immunoSEQ multiplex PCR. The table lists 250,000 to 300,000 clones, approximately 25% of them singletons. In this sample, this clone turned up a few times. No antigen is known for it. V shed 5 bases, J shed 8 bases, and the junction held 9 bases outside the gene matches. This CDR3 spans 14 amino acids. Germline V gene lookup returns CDR1 SEHNR and CDR2 FQNEAQ (reference sequence).

The genes are TRBV7-9 and TRBJ2-1, with 7 bases aligning to TRBD2. The receptor comes from a woman aged 25 to 45 with type 1 diabetes. The sample consisted of naive CD4+ T cells from blood. The CDR3 sequence is CASSAESGTDEQFF. The CDR3, as DNA: TGTGCCAGCAGCGCTGAGAGCGGGACGGATGAGCAGTTCTTC.